These 22 T cell receptor beta chains were sequenced from one sample in a study of blood T cells in healthy people across ages. Primed by a sample-barcoded 5' primer and a J-beta primer mix, a second PCR proceeded for about 7 to 12 cycles. Each CDR3 protein gets one entry after TCRdb re-called the 5' RACE reads with MiXCR. The sample yields fewer than 950,000 distinct CDR3 sequences, about 36% seen once. The sequenced sample consisted of blood. Every receptor here comes from a man aged 18 to 29 in good health.

This clonotype was recorded once. Here the CDR3 DNA reads TGTGCCAGCAGTTCGCCAGGGAGCTCCTACAATGAGCAGTTCTTC. It yields the protein CASSSPGSSYNEQFF. The chain couples TRBV28 to TRBJ2-1, with D perhaps TRBD1 or TRBD2 (5 bases each). The V and J ends lost 4 bases and 0 bases respectively, with 10 bases between them. Germline CDR1 MDHEN, CDR2 SYDVKM. The CDR3 extends over 15 amino acids.

The chain's CDR3 is CASRTSGGGFEQYF. DNA of the CDR3: TGTGCCAGCAGGACTAGCGGGGGGGGCTTTGAGCAGTACTTC. The rearrangement uses TRBV12-3 or TRBV12-4 and TRBJ2-5; 14 nucleotides line up with TRBD2. The CDR3 runs to 14 residues. V dropped 6 bases and J dropped 11; count of bases not matched to a gene: 8.

The rearrangement joins TRBV5-1 to TRBJ2-5; D not certain. CDR1 and CDR2 from the germline V gene are SGHRS and YFSETQ. The CDR3 totals 13 residues. V lost 1 base and J lost 0, with 4 bases in between. The CDR3 sequence: CASSLLDQETQYF. As DNA, the CDR3 is TGCGCCAGCAGCTTGCTAGACCAAGAGACCCAGTACTTC.

This clonotype came up a few times. The chain joins TRBV4-1 to TRBJ1-1; D possibly corresponds to TRBD1 (6 bases). The germline V and J ends were trimmed by 1 base and 9 bases, with 9 bases remaining between them. CDR1 MGHRA and CDR2 YSYEKL come from the germline V gene. CDR3 length equals 12 residues. The CDR3 DNA reads as TGCGCCAGCAGCCAAGGGGGGGGCAAAGCTTTCTTT. Protein product: CASSQGGGKAFF.

This chain connects TRBV12-3 or TRBV12-4 to TRBJ2-2; 7 bases line up with TRBD2. Losses at the gene ends were 6 bases for V and 4 bases for J; bases not matched to a gene: 8. This CDR3 is built from 15 residues. The CDR3 DNA is TGTGCCAGCAGCCCCCTTGGGGGGGTCACCGGGGAGCTGTTTTTT. Residues: CASSPLGGVTGELFF.

This clonotype appeared a single time. The gene calls are TRBV5-1 and TRBJ2-1; 13 bases are a match to TRBD2. The V gene end was trimmed by 4 bases and the J gene end by 13 bases; junction bases not matched to a gene: 14. Germline assignment: CDR1 SGHRS and CDR2 YFSETQ. This CDR3 spans 16 amino acids. CDR3 sequence: CASSRGLAGLQETQFF. CDR3 bases: TGCGCCAGCAGCCGGGGACTAGCGGGGCTACAAGAGACCCAGTTCTTC.

On this clonotype: A junction boundary mismatches the germline segment, possibly from a read error. The chain is built from TRBV7-2 and TRBJ2-5, with 9 bases aligning to TRBD2. The CDR3 consists of 15 residues. From germline, CDR1 is SGHTA and CDR2 FQGNSA. CDR3 loop: CAGSAAGGRQETQYF. The CDR3 DNA reads as TGTGCCGGCAGCGCTGCGGGGGGGCGGCAAGAGACCCAGTACTTC.

CDR3 amino acids: CATSRADNQPQHF. The CDR3 DNA reads TGTGCCACCAGCAGAGCTGACAATCAGCCCCAGCATTTT. The rearrangement joins TRBV15 to TRBJ1-5; D not certain. CDR1 is LNHNV, CDR2 YYDKDF, per germline (reference sequence). The CDR3 is 13 residues long. Deletions cut 1 base from V and 3 bases from J, with 4 bases between.

V usage is TRBV6-2 or TRBV6-3 and J usage is TRBJ2-2; tentatively, D is TRBD1 or TRBD2 (5 bases each). The V gene lost 6 bases and the J gene lost 0 bases, with 14 bases spanning the gap. This CDR3 contains 16 residues. Germline CDR1 MNHEY, CDR2 SVGEGT. The CDR3 DNA follows: TGTGCCAGCAGCCAAGTGGGGACGGCGAACACCGGGGAGCTGTTTTTT. This sequence encodes CASSQVGTANTGELFF.

This chain joins TRBV20-1 and TRBJ2-3, with no clear D. Germline V gene sequence: CDR1 DFQATT, CDR2 SNEGSKA (reference sequence). The CDR3 sequence is 14 residues long. Trimming took off 5 bases at V and 0 bases at J, with 12 bases between the two ends. CDR3: CSAPPLVSTDTQYF. CDR3 nucleotides: TGCAGTGCTCCACCCCTGGTTAGCACAGATACGCAGTATTTT.

The chain recombines TRBV15 with TRBJ1-1; weak D call: TRBD1 (5 bases). The germline V gene encodes CDR1 LNHNV and CDR2 YYDKDF (reference sequence). The CDR3 length is 16 residues. The V gene lost 2 bases and the J gene lost 1 base, with 14 bases spanning the gap. The CDR3 reads CATSRRGGYGNTEAFF. The CDR3 DNA reads as TGTGCCACCAGCAGACGGGGGGGGTATGGGAACACTGAAGCTTTCTTT.

This clonotype was seen a handful of times. The chain links TRBV5-1 to TRBJ1-2; D may be TRBD1 (5 bases). The germline V gene encodes CDR1 SGHRS and CDR2 YFSETQ. V lost 4 bases and J 4 bases, leaving 26 bases between the germline ends. The CDR3 runs to 18 residues. In DNA form, the CDR3 reads TGCGCCAGCAGCGCCAATCCACAGGCGGGCGGTCGTTTCTATGGCTACACCTTC. Its protein is CASSANPQAGGRFYGYTF.

This chain joins TRBV29-1 and TRBJ2-1, with a possible D match to TRBD1 (6 bases). Trimming took 2 bases from V and 3 from J, leaving 14 bases between them. Germline values: CDR1 SQVTM, CDR2 ANQGSEA. CDR3 length: 15 residues. CDR3 amino acids: CSVERDKPLYNEQFF. As DNA, the CDR3 is TGCAGCGTTGAAAGGGACAAACCCCTCTACAATGAGCAGTTCTTC.

To note about this clonotype: A read error may be the cause here, since a much bigger clone is one base away. The J gene is TRBJ2-7, the V gene TRBV12-3 or TRBV12-4; D tentatively reads TRBD1 or TRBD2 (5 bases each). CDR3 length: 17 residues. The V end lost 2 bases, the J end lost 10 bases, and 27 bases lay between the germline ends. Written as DNA, the CDR3 is TGTGCCAGCAGTTTATCATTCAAGGGACGAACTCAAGAGGCCCAGTACTTC. Encoded protein: CASSLSFKGRTQEAQYF.

This clonotype appeared a few times. The chain is built from TRBV25-1 and TRBJ1-6; the D is unclear. The CDR3 loop spans 14 amino acids. Between the trimmed V and J ends, which lost 5 bases and 0 bases, there was a span of 5 bases. Per the germline V gene, CDR1 is MGHDK and CDR2 is SYGVNS. The CDR3 region has the DNA TGTGCCAGCAGTCAAAGCTCCTATAATTCACCCCTCCACTTT. Amino acid sequence: CASSQSSYNSPLHF.

The chain combines TRBV12-3 or TRBV12-4 with TRBJ2-5, with TRBD1 identical over 12 bases. This CDR3 region has 19 residues. The V segment lost 2 bases and the J segment 5 bases; nucleotides outside the gene matches: 15. In DNA, the CDR3 is TGTGCCAGCAGTTTACCGGGACAGGGGGCCACTTTACCTCGGGAGACCCAGTACTTC. Its protein product is CASSLPGQGATLPRETQYF.

The gene calls are TRBV27 and TRBJ1-1; D gene unclear. The V gene's germline CDR1 is MNHEY and CDR2 SMNVEV (reference sequence). The germline V and J ends were trimmed by 10 bases and 8 bases, with 17 bases remaining between them. The CDR3 consists of 12 residues. DNA for the CDR3: TGTGCCACCCTTTCCGGAGGCGGGGAAGCTTTCTTT. It specifies CATLSGGGEAFF.

Concerning this clonotype: A much larger clone sits a single nucleotide away, making a read error possible. Written as DNA, the CDR3 is TGTGTCACCAGTGGGACGGATAATTCACCCCTCCACTTT. It yields the protein CVTSGTDNSPLHF. This sequence joins TRBV24-1 and TRBJ1-6; tentative D call: TRBD1 (5 bases). From germline, CDR1 is KGHDR and CDR2 SFDVKD. The CDR3 runs 13 residues.

This chain connects TRBV6-5 to TRBJ1-1; D uncertain. Trimming took 2 bases from V and 3 from J, leaving 7 bases between them. CDR1 MNHEY and CDR2 SVGAGI come from the germline V gene. The length of the CDR3 is 13 residues. The CDR3 here is CASSYRDDTEAFF. The CDR3 region has the DNA TGTGCCAGCAGTTACAGGGATGACACTGAAGCTTTCTTT.

This rearrangement joins TRBV9 to TRBJ2-1; D not certain. Germline V gene lookup returns CDR1 SGDLS and CDR2 YYNGEE. V shed 0 bases and J shed 7 bases, with 5 bases lying between them. This CDR3 comprises 12 residues. For the CDR3, the DNA is TGTGCCAGCAGCGTAGAGGAGAATGAGCAGTTCTTC. It yields the protein CASSVEENEQFF.

A note on this clonotype: A read error may explain this, as a much larger clone is one base away. The rearrangement links TRBV7-9 to TRBJ2-7; D is unresolved. V lost 5 bases and J lost 3, with 14 bases in between. Germline CDR1 SEHNR, CDR2 FQNEAQ (reference sequence). The CDR3 consists of 14 residues. CDR3 in DNA: TGTGCCAGCAGCCCGAGACTGGTTCTCTACGAGCAGTACTTC. Translated: CASSPRLVLYEQYF.

The chain joins TRBV7-9 to TRBJ2-5, with 7 bases aligning to TRBD1. The trim removed 2 bases at V and 11 bases at J, leaving 5 bases unmatched. The CDR3 is 12 residues long. Per the germline V gene, CDR1 is SEHNR and CDR2 is FQNEAQ (reference sequence). CDR3 DNA sequence: TGTGCCAGCAGCTTAAGGGACAGTGAGCAGTACTTC. The encoded protein is CASSLRDSEQYF.